The source of this T cell receptor (beta chain) is a study of blood T cell repertoires in COVID-19. Turning to the study itself: Material from acute and convalescent COVID-19 was sourced from the United States, Italy and Spain.

Original processing notes: The assay estimated nucleated cells by amplifying reference gene primers. Some clones are missing from TCRdb's copy, which holds only in-frame ones; the method was immunoSEQ multiplex PCR. V and J calls plus clone size are reproduced from that table; the DNA served to infer D and trimming. The table includes some 30,000 clones, 75% to 90% detected once. The germline V gene has CDR1 GTSNPN and CDR2 SVGIG (reference sequence). This CDR3 spans 15 amino acids. After removal of 5 bases from V and 4 bases from J, the junction contained 11 bases not matched to a gene. This TCR was sampled from a man aged 45-60 years with active or convalescent COVID-19. The J gene is TRBJ2-3, the V gene TRBV30, with 8 bases that match TRBD2. The sequenced sample consisted of peripheral blood. CDR3 coding DNA: TGTGCCTGGGCATCCGGACTAGCCGAGGCAGATACGCAGTATTTT. Translated, it gives CAWASGLAEADTQYF.